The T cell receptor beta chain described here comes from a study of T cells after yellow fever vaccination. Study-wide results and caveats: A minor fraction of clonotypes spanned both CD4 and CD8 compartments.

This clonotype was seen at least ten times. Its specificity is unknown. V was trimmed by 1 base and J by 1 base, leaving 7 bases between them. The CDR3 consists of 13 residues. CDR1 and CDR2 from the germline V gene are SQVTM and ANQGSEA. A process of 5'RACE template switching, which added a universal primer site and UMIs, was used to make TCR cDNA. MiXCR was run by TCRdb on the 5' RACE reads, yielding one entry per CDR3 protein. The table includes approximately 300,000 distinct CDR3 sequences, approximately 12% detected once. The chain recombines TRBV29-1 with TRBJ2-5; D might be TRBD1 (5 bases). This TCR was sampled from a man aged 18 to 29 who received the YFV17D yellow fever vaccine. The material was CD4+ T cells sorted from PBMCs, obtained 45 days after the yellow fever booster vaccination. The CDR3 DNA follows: TGCAGCGTTGAAGTGACAGCCCAAGAGACCCAGTACTTC. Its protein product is CSVEVTAQETQYF. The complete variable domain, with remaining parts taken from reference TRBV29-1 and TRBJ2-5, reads SAVISQKPSRDICQRGTSLTIQCQVDSQVTMMFWYRQQPGQSLTLIATANQGSEATYESGFVIDKFPISRPNLTFSTLTVSNMSPEDSSIYLCSVEVTAQETQYFGPGTRLLVL.